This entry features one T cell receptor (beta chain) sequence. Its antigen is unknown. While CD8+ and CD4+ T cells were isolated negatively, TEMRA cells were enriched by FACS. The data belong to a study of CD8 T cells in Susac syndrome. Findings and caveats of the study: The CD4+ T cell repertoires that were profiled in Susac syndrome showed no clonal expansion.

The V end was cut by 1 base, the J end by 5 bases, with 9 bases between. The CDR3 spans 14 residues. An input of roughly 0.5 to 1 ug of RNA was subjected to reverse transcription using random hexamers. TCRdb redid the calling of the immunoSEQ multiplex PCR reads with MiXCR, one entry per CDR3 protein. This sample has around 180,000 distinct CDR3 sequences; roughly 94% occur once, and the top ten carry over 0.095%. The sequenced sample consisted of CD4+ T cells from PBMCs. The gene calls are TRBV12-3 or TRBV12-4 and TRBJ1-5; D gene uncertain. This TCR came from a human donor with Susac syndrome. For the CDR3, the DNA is TGTGCCAGCAGTTTAGGGCAGTCCTATCAGCCCCAGCATTTT. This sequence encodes CASSLGQSYQPQHF.